This entry is about one T cell receptor (beta chain). Its antigen is unknown. Germline CDR1 KGHSH, CDR2 LQKENI. The CDR3 runs to 15 residues. J gave up 14 bases and V 3 bases, and 12 bases lay outside the gene matches. Using immunoSEQ multiplex PCR, the repertoire was profiled, and TCRdb retains in-frame clones only, with some absent. The table shows fewer than 1,200 clones, with 65% to 85% occurring only once. This entry is derived from a study of chemoradiotherapy in HPV16-positive cancers. Study information: Functional T-cell assays on a couple of HPV16-positive patients' cells defined candidate HPV-specific clones and common TCR motifs.

Study results and caveats: The functional HPV-specific definition rests on just two HPV16-positive patients. Non-HPV-specific T cells did not expand in tumors during treatment, whereas candidate HPV-specific clones and E7-related motifs did. For HPV16-positive patients, expanding HPV-responsive T cells associated with longer recurrence-free survival.

This clonotype originated in a human donor with HPV-associated anogenital cancer. Sequencing was performed on tumor tissue, taken from a patient who underwent chemoradiotherapy. This sequence joins TRBV18 and TRBJ1-4, with 10 bases lining up with TRBD1. The CDR3 nucleotides read TGTGCCAGCTCACCGACCGGGACAGGGGCCCTCTCGCTGTTTTTT. Translating gives CASSPTGTGALSLFF.